The T cell receptor (beta chain) under discussion was sequenced for a study of cytomegalovirus exposure and HLA in healthy donors. Notes on the study in general: Most observed TCR sequences were rare, whereas some public TCRs were detected in many donors. The study designated 150 or so TCR beta chains cytomegalovirus-associated.

PCR was performed using 60 Vbeta and 13 Jbeta primers. Profiled with immunoSEQ multiplex PCR; TCRdb holds only in-frame clones, not every one. The repertoire holds under 200,000 clones, with 65% to 70% as singletons. With respect to this clone: Its cognate antigen is unknown.

This receptor was obtained from a woman aged 18 to 35 in good health and CMV-seropositive. Specimen: PBMCs.

Here the CDR3 reads CASSQAQGGVVGTEAFF. As DNA, the CDR3 is TGCGCCAGCAGCCAAGCTCAGGGAGGAGTGGTGGGCACTGAAGCTTTCTTT. The chain employs TRBV4-1 and TRBJ1-1; D perhaps matches TRBD1 (5 bases). V was trimmed by 1 base and J by 4 bases, leaving 19 bases between them. The CDR3 has 17 amino acids. The V gene's germline CDR1 is MGHRA and CDR2 YSYEKL.